This TCR beta chain was retrieved from a study of blood T cell repertoires in COVID-19. Study overall: From the United States, Italy and Spain came samples of acute and convalescent COVID-19. T cells, B-cell-depleted T cells, or PBMCs supplied cDNA or gDNA.

This CDR3 has 15 residues. In germline, CDR1 is SGDLS, CDR2 YYNGEE. V lost 4 bases and J lost 0, with 11 bases in between. Original processing methods: Reference gene primer amplification in the assay estimated nucleated cell counts. The assay was immunoSEQ multiplex PCR, and TCRdb's table has in-frame clones only and misses some. That table is the source of V, J and clone size, and D and trimming were worked out from the DNA. The sample has tens of thousands of clones, approximately 91% seen once; the top ten hold roughly two fifths. The chain uses TRBV9 and TRBJ2-1; D call uncertain. Source material: peripheral blood. The sequence was obtained from a man aged 60 to 69 with active or convalescent COVID-19. CDR3 DNA: TGTGCCAGCAGCCCCTACCGGAGCTCCTACAATGAGCAGTTCTTC. Translation gives CASSPYRSSYNEQFF.